This is a list of T cell receptor beta chains from one sample in a study of cytomegalovirus exposure and HLA in healthy donors. Profiled with immunoSEQ multiplex PCR; TCRdb holds only in-frame clones, not every one. The repertoire includes 130,000 to 150,000 clones, approximately 90% of them detected once, and 4.5% to 5.5% sits in the top ten. The sample comprised PBMCs. The receptors shown here come from a man in his late teens or twenties in good health and CMV-seropositive. Each CDR3 is given with its conserved first and last residue. A D gene is named only where the DNA matches it firmly. A row's size may be missing; if present it is once, few, many or a size class.

abundance: .
d_gene: .
j_gene: TRBJ2-5
v_gene: TRBV19
CDR3aa: CATQRAGAGKETQYF
CDR3nt: TGTGCCACCCAGCGGGCGGGGGCCGGAAAGGAGACCCAGTACTTC

abundance: .
d_gene: TRBD1
j_gene: TRBJ2-7
v_gene: TRBV7-7
CDR3aa: CASSKTGSSYEQYF
CDR3nt: TGTGCCAGCAGCAAGACAGGGAGCTCCTACGAGCAGTACTTC

abundance: .
d_gene: TRBD2
j_gene: TRBJ2-2
v_gene: TRBV6-5
CDR3aa: CASSPRLARELFF
CDR3nt: TGTGCCAGCAGTCCGCGACTAGCCAGGGAGCTGTTTTTT

abundance: once
d_gene: .
j_gene: TRBJ1-1
v_gene: TRBV18
CDR3aa: CASSPRLAGNTEAFF
CDR3nt: TGTGCCAGCTCACCACGTTTGGCGGGGAACACTGAAGCTTTCTTT

abundance: once
d_gene: .
j_gene: TRBJ1-2
v_gene: TRBV18
CDR3aa: CATASRKTEVYGYTF
CDR3nt: TGTGCCACTGCTTCTCGCAAGACAGAAGTCTATGGCTACACCTTC

abundance: .
d_gene: .
j_gene: TRBJ2-7
v_gene: TRBV5-1
CDR3aa: CASSLVAGATYEQYF
CDR3nt: TGCGCCAGCAGCTTGGTGGCGGGGGCAACCTACGAGCAGTACTTC

abundance: .
d_gene: TRBD2
j_gene: TRBJ2-1
v_gene: TRBV6-6
CDR3aa: CASSSGSFDEQFF
CDR3nt: TGTGCCAGCAGCAGCGGGAGCTTCGATGAGCAGTTCTTC

abundance: once
d_gene: TRBD1
j_gene: TRBJ1-5
v_gene: TRBV7-2
CDR3aa: CASSLSGGEYSNQPQHF
CDR3nt: TGTGCCAGCAGCTTATCAGGGGGAGAATATAGCAATCAGCCCCAGCATTTT

abundance: .
d_gene: TRBD1
j_gene: TRBJ1-1
v_gene: TRBV30
CDR3aa: CAWGTGARTEAFF
CDR3nt: TGTGCCTGGGGGACAGGGGCGAGGACTGAAGCTTTCTTT

abundance: .
d_gene: TRBD1
j_gene: TRBJ2-2
v_gene: TRBV5-8
CDR3aa: CANSRQGADAGELFF
CDR3nt: TGTGCCAACTCGAGACAGGGGGCAGACGCCGGGGAGCTGTTTTTT

abundance: .
d_gene: TRBD1
j_gene: TRBJ2-2
v_gene: TRBV6-4
CDR3aa: CASRGAGGTTGELFF
CDR3nt: TGTGCCAGCAGAGGGGCAGGGGGTACCACCGGGGAGCTGTTTTTT

abundance: .
d_gene: TRBD1
j_gene: TRBJ2-7
v_gene: TRBV6-5
CDR3aa: CASSEGDSSYEQYF
CDR3nt: TGTGCCAGCAGTGAAGGGGACAGCTCCTACGAGCAGTACTTC

abundance: .
d_gene: TRBD1
j_gene: TRBJ2-1
v_gene: TRBV7-6
CDR3aa: CASSLDRTPRGEQFF
CDR3nt: TGTGCCAGCAGCTTGGACAGGACCCCTAGGGGGGAGCAGTTCTTC

abundance: .
d_gene: TRBD2
j_gene: TRBJ2-1
v_gene: TRBV10-3
CDR3aa: CAIGELAGGPDNEQFF
CDR3nt: TGTGCCATCGGGGAGCTAGCGGGGGGGCCCGACAATGAGCAGTTCTTC

abundance: .
d_gene: .
j_gene: TRBJ1-4
v_gene: TRBV27
CDR3aa: CASSLGASGATNEKLFF
CDR3nt: TGTGCCAGCAGTTTAGGAGCCTCGGGTGCAACTAATGAAAAACTGTTTTTT

abundance: .
d_gene: .
j_gene: TRBJ1-1
v_gene: TRBV5-4
CDR3aa: CASSSTNTEAFF
CDR3nt: TGTGCCAGCAGCTCTACTAACACTGAAGCTTTCTTT

abundance: .
d_gene: .
j_gene: TRBJ2-7
v_gene: TRBV30
CDR3aa: CAWSATPNRASYEQYF
CDR3nt: TGTGCCTGGAGCGCTACCCCCAACAGGGCCTCCTACGAGCAGTACTTC

abundance: .
d_gene: TRBD2
j_gene: TRBJ2-1
v_gene: TRBV7-9
CDR3aa: CVPGLETYNEQFF
CDR3nt: TGTGTCCCGGGACTAGAGACCTACAATGAGCAGTTCTTC

abundance: .
d_gene: TRBD1
j_gene: TRBJ1-2
v_gene: TRBV4-1
CDR3aa: CASSQGTGGIYGYTF
CDR3nt: TGCGCCAGCAGCCAGGGGACAGGGGGCATCTATGGCTACACCTTC

abundance: .
d_gene: .
j_gene: TRBJ1-2
v_gene: TRBV28
CDR3aa: CASSSQGGLYGYTF
CDR3nt: TGTGCCAGCAGTTCCCAGGGTGGCCTCTATGGCTACACCTTC

abundance: .
d_gene: .
j_gene: TRBJ2-1
v_gene: TRBV11-2
CDR3aa: CASSSVSTRMRLNEQFF
CDR3nt: TGTGCCAGCAGCTCAGTATCGACTAGAATGCGGCTCAATGAGCAGTTCTTC

abundance: .
d_gene: .
j_gene: TRBJ2-1
v_gene: TRBV5-6
CDR3aa: CASSNSGDYLLGEQFF
CDR3nt: TGTGCCAGCAGCAATTCAGGCGACTACCTCCTGGGGGAGCAGTTCTTC

abundance: .
d_gene: .
j_gene: TRBJ1-2
v_gene: TRBV14
CDR3aa: CASSFSEFGGNYGYTF
CDR3nt: TGTGCCAGCAGCTTCTCGGAGTTCGGGGGAAACTATGGCTACACCTTC

abundance: .
d_gene: TRBD1
j_gene: TRBJ1-1
v_gene: TRBV19
CDR3aa: CASSPPGTGGFWDTEAFF
CDR3nt: TGTGCCAGTAGTCCCCCCGGGACAGGAGGTTTCTGGGACACTGAAGCTTTCTTT

abundance: .
d_gene: TRBD1
j_gene: TRBJ1-5
v_gene: TRBV28
CDR3aa: CASIDRGYQPQHF
CDR3nt: TGTGCCAGCATAGACAGGGGGTACCAGCCCCAGCATTTT